The 7 T cell receptor beta chains below all came from one sample that was sequenced in a study of cytomegalovirus exposure and HLA in healthy donors. It was with 60 Vbeta and 13 Jbeta primers that the PCR ran. Libraries were prepared by immunoSEQ multiplex PCR; TCRdb keeps only in-frame clonotypes and omits some of them. The sample holds about 130,000 clones, 76% seen once. Material: PBMCs. The receptor source for this set is a man aged 50 to 60 in good health and CMV-seronegative.

This clone was detected a few times. The chain joins TRBV7-9 to TRBJ1-6; 8 positions agree with TRBD1. The V segment lost 3 bases and the J segment 9 bases; nucleotides outside the gene matches: 7. Germline CDR1 and CDR2: SEHNR and FQNEAQ (reference sequence). This CDR3 is 15 amino acids long. The CDR3 sequence: CASSLGTGGGSPLHF. CDR3 sequence (DNA): TGTGCCAGCAGCTTGGGGACAGGAGGCGGTTCACCCCTCCACTTT.

V is TRBV19 and J is TRBJ2-7, with 8 bases identical to TRBD1. CDR1 is LNHDA and CDR2 is SQIVND in the germline V gene (reference sequence). The CDR3 is made up of 14 amino acids. J was trimmed by 3 bases and V by 6 bases; bases with no gene match: 7. Here the CDR3 DNA reads TGTGCCAGTAGGGCGACAGGGGAAGGCTACGAGCAGTACTTC. Translation gives CASRATGEGYEQYF.

A few counts support this clone. V and J are TRBV6-1 and TRBJ2-1; no definite D call. V dropped 2 bases and J dropped 3 bases, with 8 bases sitting between them. The germline V gene has CDR1 MNHNS and CDR2 SASEGT. The CDR3 runs 14 residues. The CDR3 DNA reads as TGTGCCAGCAGTGAACCCGCTAGCTACAATGAGCAGTTCTTC. This gives the protein CASSEPASYNEQFF.

The chain carries TRBV5-1 and TRBJ2-1, with TRBD1 as a possible D gene (6 bases). V dropped 4 bases and J dropped 5 bases, with 13 bases sitting between them. The V gene's germline CDR1 is SGHRS and CDR2 YFSETQ. This CDR3 spans 14 amino acids. Here the CDR3 reads CASSVGTRDNEQFF. Here the CDR3 DNA reads TGCGCCAGCAGCGTCGGGACACGGGACAATGAGCAGTTCTTC.

This clone was found a few times. V is TRBV29-1 and J is TRBJ2-1; D unresolved. CDR1 SQVTM and CDR2 ANQGSEA come from the germline V gene. V gave up 7 bases and J gave up 0 bases, with 10 bases separating them. The CDR3 totals 13 residues. The CDR3 sequence: CSDYSGSYNEQFF. The CDR3 bases are TGCAGCGATTACTCAGGCTCCTACAATGAGCAGTTCTTC.

The chain combines TRBV4-2 with TRBJ1-4, with D possibly being TRBD1 (6 bases). With 2 bases removed from V and 5 bases from J, the gap between germline ends came to 9 bases. Germline CDR1 and CDR2: LGHNA and YNFKEQ. The CDR3 length is 14 residues. CDR3 in amino acids: CASSQRGKNEKLFF. The CDR3 DNA sequence: TGTGCCAGCAGCCAAAGGGGGAAAAATGAAAAACTGTTTTTT.

V and J are TRBV18 and TRBJ2-7; 7 positions match TRBD1. Germline-derived CDR1 and CDR2 are KGHSH and LQKENI. The CDR3 consists of 13 residues. Trimming cost V 5 bases and J 6 bases; bases outside gene matches: 7. The CDR3, as DNA: TGTGCCAGCTCAGCAGGGGGAATAAGCGAGCAGTACTTC. Protein sequence: CASSAGGISEQYF.